The 3 T cell receptor beta chains below were found in one sample sequenced in a study of blood T cell repertoires in COVID-19. Generated by immunoSEQ multiplex PCR, the TCRdb table keeps only in-frame clones and is missing some. The table shows a few hundred thousand clones, with 86% occurring only once. The sequenced sample was peripheral blood. The receptors were sampled from a man aged 18 to 29 with active or convalescent COVID-19.

This clone was seen a few times. The rearrangement links TRBV7-9 to TRBJ1-5; D may be TRBD1 (5 bases). CDR1 is SEHNR and CDR2 is FQNEAQ in the germline V gene (reference sequence). The germline V and J ends were trimmed by 4 bases and 2 bases, with 18 bases remaining between them. The CDR3 contains 17 residues. The CDR3 bases are TGTGCCAGCAGCTCCACCTTCGAGGGACTAGGCAATCAGCCCCAGCATTTT. Translating gives CASSSTFEGLGNQPQHF.

The chain couples TRBV6-5 to TRBJ1-6, with 7 bases lining up with TRBD1. V lost 0 bases to trimming and J lost 9 bases; unmatched junction nucleotides: 5. The CDR3 covers 15 residues. Per germline, CDR1 MNHEY and CDR2 SVGAGI. CDR3 nucleotides: TGTGCCAGCAGTTACTCGAGGGACAGAGCTTCACCCCTCCACTTT. Translation gives CASSYSRDRASPLHF.

The genes are TRBV4-3 and TRBJ2-1; the D gene is possibly TRBD2 (6 bases). Trimming left V 1 base short and J 0 bases short, with 16 bases between. The CDR3 extends over 18 amino acids. Per germline, CDR1 LGHNA and CDR2 YSLEER. CDR3 amino acids: CASSQVISGGSSYNEQFF. The CDR3 DNA sequence: TGCGCCAGCAGCCAAGTCATTAGCGGAGGGAGCTCCTACAATGAGCAGTTCTTC.